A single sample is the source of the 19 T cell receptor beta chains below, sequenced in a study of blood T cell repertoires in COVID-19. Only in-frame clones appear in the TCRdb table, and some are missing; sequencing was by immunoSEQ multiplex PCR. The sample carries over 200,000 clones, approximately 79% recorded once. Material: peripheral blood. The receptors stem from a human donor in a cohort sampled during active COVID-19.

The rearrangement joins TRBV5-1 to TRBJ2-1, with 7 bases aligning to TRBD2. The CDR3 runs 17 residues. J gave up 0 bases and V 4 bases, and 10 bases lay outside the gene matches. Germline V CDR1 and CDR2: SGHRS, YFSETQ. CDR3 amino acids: CASSPLSGWSSYNEQFF. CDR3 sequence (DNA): TGCGCCAGCAGCCCCCTTAGCGGGTGGAGCTCCTACAATGAGCAGTTCTTC.

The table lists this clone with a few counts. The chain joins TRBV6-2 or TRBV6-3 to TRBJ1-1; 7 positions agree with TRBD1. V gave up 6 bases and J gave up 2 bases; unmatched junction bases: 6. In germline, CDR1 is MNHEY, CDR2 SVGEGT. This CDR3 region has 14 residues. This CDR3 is CASSPGQKNTEAFF. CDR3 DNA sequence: TGTGCCAGCAGCCCGGGACAGAAAAACACTGAAGCTTTCTTT.

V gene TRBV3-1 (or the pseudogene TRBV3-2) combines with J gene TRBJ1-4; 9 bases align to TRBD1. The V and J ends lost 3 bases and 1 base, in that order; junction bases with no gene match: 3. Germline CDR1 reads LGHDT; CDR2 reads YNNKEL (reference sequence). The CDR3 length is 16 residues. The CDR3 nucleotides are TGTGCCAGCAGCCATAACAGGGGGCTAACTAATGAAAAACTGTTTTTT. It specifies CASSHNRGLTNEKLFF.

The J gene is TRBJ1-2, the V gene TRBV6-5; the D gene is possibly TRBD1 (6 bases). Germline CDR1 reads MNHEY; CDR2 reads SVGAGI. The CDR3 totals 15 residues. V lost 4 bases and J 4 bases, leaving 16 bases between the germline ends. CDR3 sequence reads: CASSFRTAISYGYTF. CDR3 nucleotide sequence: TGTGCCAGCAGTTTTCGGACAGCCATTTCCTATGGCTACACCTTC.

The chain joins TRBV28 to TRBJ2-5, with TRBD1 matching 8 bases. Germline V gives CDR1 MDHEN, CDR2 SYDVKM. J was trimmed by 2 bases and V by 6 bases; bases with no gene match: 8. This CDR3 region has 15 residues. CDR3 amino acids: CASRDRTGLQETQYF. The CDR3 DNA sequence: TGTGCCAGCAGGGACCGGACAGGGTTACAAGAGACCCAGTACTTC.

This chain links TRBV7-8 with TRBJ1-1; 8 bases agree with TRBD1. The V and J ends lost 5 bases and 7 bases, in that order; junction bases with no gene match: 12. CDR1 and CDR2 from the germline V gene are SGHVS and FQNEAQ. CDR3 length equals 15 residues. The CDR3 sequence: CASSRRTGQRGEAFF. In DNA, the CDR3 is TGTGCCAGCAGCCGTCGGACAGGGCAAAGAGGTGAAGCTTTCTTT.

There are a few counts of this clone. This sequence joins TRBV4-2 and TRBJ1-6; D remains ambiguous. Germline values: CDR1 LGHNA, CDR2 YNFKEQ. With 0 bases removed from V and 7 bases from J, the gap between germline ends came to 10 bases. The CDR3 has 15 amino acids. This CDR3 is CASSQETGRNSPLHF. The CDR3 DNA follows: TGTGCCAGCAGCCAAGAAACGGGGAGGAATTCACCCCTCCACTTT.

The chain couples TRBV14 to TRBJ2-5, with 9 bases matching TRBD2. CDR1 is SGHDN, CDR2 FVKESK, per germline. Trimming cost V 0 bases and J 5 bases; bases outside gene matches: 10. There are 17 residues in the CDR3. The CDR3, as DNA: TGTGCCAGCAGCCAAGACCGGGCTAGCGGGACCTGGGAGACCCAGTACTTC. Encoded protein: CASSQDRASGTWETQYF.

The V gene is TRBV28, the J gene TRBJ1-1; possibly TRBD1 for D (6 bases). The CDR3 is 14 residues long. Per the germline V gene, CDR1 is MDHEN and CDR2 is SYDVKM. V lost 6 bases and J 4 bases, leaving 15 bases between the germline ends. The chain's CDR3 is CASSKRGRATEAFF. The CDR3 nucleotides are TGTGCCAGCAGCAAGCGGGGGCGGGCCACTGAAGCTTTCTTT.

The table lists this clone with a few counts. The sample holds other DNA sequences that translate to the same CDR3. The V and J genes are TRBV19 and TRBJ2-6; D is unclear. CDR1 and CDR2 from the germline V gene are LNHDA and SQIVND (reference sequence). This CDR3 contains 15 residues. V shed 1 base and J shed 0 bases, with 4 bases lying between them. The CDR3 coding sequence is TGTGCCAGTAGTATAGCTAGCTCTGGGGCCAACGTCCTGACTTTC. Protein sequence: CASSIASSGANVLTF.

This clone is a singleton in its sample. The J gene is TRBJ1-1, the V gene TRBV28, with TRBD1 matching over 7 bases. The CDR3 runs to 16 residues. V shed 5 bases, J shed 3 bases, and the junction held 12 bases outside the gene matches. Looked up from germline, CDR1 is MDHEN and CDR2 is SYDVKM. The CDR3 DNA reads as TGTGCCAGCAGTCCAGGACAGGTGGGTCGAGACACTGAAGCTTTCTTT. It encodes CASSPGQVGRDTEAFF.

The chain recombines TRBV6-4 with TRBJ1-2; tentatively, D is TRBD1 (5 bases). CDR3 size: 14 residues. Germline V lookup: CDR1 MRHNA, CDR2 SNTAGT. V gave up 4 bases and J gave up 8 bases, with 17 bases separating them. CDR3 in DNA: TGTGCCAGCAGTGCAGAGGAGGGGCTATGGGGCTACACCTTC. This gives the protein CASSAEEGLWGYTF.

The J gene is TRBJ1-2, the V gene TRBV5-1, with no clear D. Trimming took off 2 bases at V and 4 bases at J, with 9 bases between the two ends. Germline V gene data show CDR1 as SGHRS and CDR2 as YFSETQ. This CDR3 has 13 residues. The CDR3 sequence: CASSFAVAYGYTF. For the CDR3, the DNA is TGCGCCAGCAGCTTTGCGGTGGCCTATGGCTACACCTTC. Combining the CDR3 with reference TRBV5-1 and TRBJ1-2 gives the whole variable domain KAGVTQTPRYLIKTRGQQVTLSCSPISGHRSVSWYQQTPGQGLQFLFEYFSETQRNKGNFPGRFSGRQFSNSRSEMNVSTLELGDSALYLCASSFAVAYGYTFGSGTRLTVV.

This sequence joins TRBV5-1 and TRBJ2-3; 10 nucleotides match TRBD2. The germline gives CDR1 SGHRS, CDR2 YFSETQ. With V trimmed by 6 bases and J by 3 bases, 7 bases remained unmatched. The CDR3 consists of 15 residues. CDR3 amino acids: CASKPSGSSTDTQYF. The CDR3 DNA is TGCGCCAGCAAGCCTAGCGGGAGTTCTACAGATACGCAGTATTTT.

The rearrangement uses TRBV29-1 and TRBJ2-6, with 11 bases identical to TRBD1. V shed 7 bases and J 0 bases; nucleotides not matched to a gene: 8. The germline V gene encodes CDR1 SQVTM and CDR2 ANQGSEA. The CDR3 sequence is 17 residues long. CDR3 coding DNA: TGCAGCGCGACTCGTGGGACAGGGGGCTCTGGGGCCAACGTCCTGACTTTC. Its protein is CSATRGTGGSGANVLTF.

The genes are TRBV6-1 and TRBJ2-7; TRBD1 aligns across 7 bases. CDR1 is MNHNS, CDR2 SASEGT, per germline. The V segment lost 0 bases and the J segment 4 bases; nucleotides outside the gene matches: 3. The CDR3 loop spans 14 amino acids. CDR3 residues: CASSEAEGAYEQYF. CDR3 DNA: TGTGCCAGCAGTGAAGCTGAGGGGGCGTACGAGCAGTACTTC.

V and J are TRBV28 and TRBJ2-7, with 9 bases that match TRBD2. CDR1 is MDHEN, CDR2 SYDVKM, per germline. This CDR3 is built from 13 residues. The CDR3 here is CASSLAGTYEQYF. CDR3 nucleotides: TGTGCAAGTTCACTAGCGGGCACCTACGAGCAGTACTTC.

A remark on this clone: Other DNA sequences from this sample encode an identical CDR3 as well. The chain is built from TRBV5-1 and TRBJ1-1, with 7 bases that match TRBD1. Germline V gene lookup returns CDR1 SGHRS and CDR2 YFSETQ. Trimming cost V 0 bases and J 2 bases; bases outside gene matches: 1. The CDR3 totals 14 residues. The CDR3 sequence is CASSLDRGNTEAFF. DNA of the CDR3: TGCGCCAGCAGCTTGGACAGGGGAAACACTGAAGCTTTCTTT.

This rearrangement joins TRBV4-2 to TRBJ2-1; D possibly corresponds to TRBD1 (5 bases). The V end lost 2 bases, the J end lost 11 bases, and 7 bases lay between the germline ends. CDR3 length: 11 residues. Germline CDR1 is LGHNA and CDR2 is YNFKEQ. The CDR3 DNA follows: TGTGCCAGCAGCCAAAGGGGTCAGCAGTTCTTC. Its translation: CASSQRGQQFF.